Listed here are 26 T cell receptor beta chains from one sample, sequenced in a study of T cell repertoires in cytomegalovirus infection. No antigen has been assigned to these receptors. One entry per CDR3 protein results from TCRdb running MiXCR on the reads. The sample carries about 34,000 distinct CDR3 sequences, less than 60% recorded once. The sequences come from CD8+ T cells from cultured PBMCs, collected from culture after CMV antigen stimulation. Receptors originate from a human donor in good health (CMV status not recorded). Some clones in this sample may be carry-over from other donors' samples.

This chain uses TRBV15 with TRBJ2-1; TRBD2 matches at 9 bases. Per the germline V gene, CDR1 is LNHNV and CDR2 is YYDKDF (reference sequence). Trimming cost V 0 bases and J 7 bases; bases outside gene matches: 10. CDR3 length: 17 residues. This chain's CDR3 is CATSREVRRGGRNEQFF. DNA of the CDR3: TGTGCCACCAGCAGAGAGGTTCGGCGGGGGGGCCGGAATGAGCAGTTCTTC. Supplemented by reference TRBV15 and TRBJ2-1, the full variable domain reads DAMVIQNPRYQVTQFGKPVTLSCSQTLNHNVMYWYQQKSSQAPKLLFHYYDKDFNNEADTPDNFQSRRPNTSFCFLDIRSPGLGDTAMYLCATSREVRRGGRNEQFFGPGTRLTVL.

This clonotype showed up just a few times. The chain combines TRBV25-1 with TRBJ1-3; D remains ambiguous. The CDR3 is made up of 11 amino acids. From germline, CDR1 is MGHDK and CDR2 SYGVNS. The V and J ends lost 10 bases and 2 bases respectively, with 6 bases between them. The CDR3 nucleotides are TGTGCCACCGGGCCTGGAAACACCATATATTTT. This translates into CATGPGNTIYF.

The rearrangement uses TRBV28 and TRBJ2-1; 9 positions match TRBD2. Germline assignment: CDR1 MDHEN and CDR2 SYDVKM. The V and J ends lost 3 bases and 4 bases, in that order; junction bases with no gene match: 10. The CDR3 loop spans 17 amino acids. The CDR3 here is CASSLRREGPRYNEQFF. The CDR3 DNA reads TGTGCCAGCAGTTTGAGGCGGGAGGGCCCTCGATACAATGAGCAGTTCTTC.

The rearrangement uses TRBV7-2 and TRBJ1-1, with D unresolved. Trimming cost V 0 bases and J 1 base, with 12 bases left between them. Germline CDR1 SGHTA, CDR2 FQGNSA. The CDR3 has 16 amino acids. CDR3 loop: CASSLAAPRWNTEAFF. In DNA form, the CDR3 reads TGTGCCAGCAGCTTAGCAGCACCCAGGTGGAACACTGAAGCTTTCTTT.

The chain combines TRBV7-6 with TRBJ2-1, with TRBD2 matching 9 bases. The CDR3 loop spans 16 amino acids. CDR1 is SGHVS, CDR2 FNYEAQ, per germline. Trimming took 3 bases from V and 6 from J; bases not matched to a gene: 9. CDR3 sequence (DNA): TGTGCCAGCAGCTTTCACCCCGGGACTAGCACCAATGAGCAGTTCTTC. Its translation: CASSFHPGTSTNEQFF. Using reference TRBV7-6 and TRBJ2-1 for the parts outside the CDR3, the full variable domain is GAGVSQSPRYKVTKRGQDVALRCDPISGHVSLYWYRQALGQGPEFLTYFNYEAQQDKSGLPNDRFSAERPEGSISTLTIQRTEQRDSAMYRCASSFHPGTSTNEQFFGPGTRLTVL.

The genes are TRBV19 and TRBJ1-6, with D tentatively TRBD1 (5 bases). V was trimmed by 3 bases and J by 8 bases, leaving 14 bases between them. The length of the CDR3 is 15 residues. Germline CDR1 LNHDA, CDR2 SQIVND (reference sequence). CDR3 residues: CASSISLGGDSPLHF. CDR3 bases: TGTGCCAGTAGTATCTCACTCGGGGGGGATTCACCCCTCCACTTT.

The chain has TRBV6-6 and TRBJ2-1, with 11 bases that match TRBD2. CDR1 and CDR2 from the germline V gene are MNHNY and SVGAGI (reference sequence). The CDR3 has 16 amino acids. Germline trimming cut 7 bases from V and 5 bases from J; bases unmatched to any gene: 10. The CDR3 region has the DNA TGTGCCAGCACCCAGGACCTAGCGGGGGGCCACAATGAGCAGTTCTTC. It translates to CASTQDLAGGHNEQFF.

This clonotype came up a few times. The chain uses TRBV28 and TRBJ1-3; 11 bases are a match to TRBD1. Germline V gene data show CDR1 as MDHEN and CDR2 as SYDVKM. The J segment lost 1 base and the V segment lost 11 bases, leaving 10 bases of the junction unmatched. This CDR3 is 16 amino acids long. The CDR3 protein is CACLAGQGGSGNTIYF. CDR3 nucleotides: TGTGCCTGTTTAGCGGGACAGGGGGGGTCTGGAAACACCATATATTTT.

The chain recombines TRBV7-4 with TRBJ2-7; D perhaps matches TRBD2 (5 bases). V was clipped by 6 bases and J by 6 bases, with 9 bases between them. CDR3 size: 11 residues. Germline V gene lookup returns CDR1 SGHVT and CDR2 SQSDAQ. CDR3 DNA sequence: TGTGCCAGCAGTTTTGGGAGCGAGCAGTACTTC. Protein product: CASSFGSEQYF.

This clonotype has ten or more counts. V is TRBV7-2 and J is TRBJ2-7, with D maybe TRBD2 (5 bases). The V end lost 6 bases, the J end lost 1 base, and 22 bases lay between the germline ends. Germline lookup yields CDR1 SGHTA and CDR2 FQGNSA. This CDR3 is 17 amino acids long. The CDR3, as DNA: TGTGCCAGCAGTACCCTGTACAGCGGCGATGGTTCCTACGAGCAGTACTTC. Its translation is CASSTLYSGDGSYEQYF.

In nucleotides, the CDR3 is TGTGCCAGCAGCTCTCAGACAGGGAGCTACGAGCAGTACTTC. Translation: CASSSQTGSYEQYF. This chain links TRBV7-9 with TRBJ2-7; 7 bases line up with TRBD1. Germline V lookup: CDR1 SEHNR, CDR2 FQNEAQ (reference sequence). The junction had 6 bases not matched to a gene; V was cut back by 4 bases and J by 3 bases. The CDR3 is 14 amino acids.

The CDR3 sequence is CASSLVGLGADTQYF. The DNA of the CDR3 is TGTGCCAGCAGCTTAGTGGGACTAGGTGCAGATACGCAGTATTTT. The chain carries TRBV11-2 and TRBJ2-3; 8 nucleotides line up with TRBD2. After removal of 1 base from V and 4 bases from J, the junction contained 4 bases not matched to a gene. Germline V gives CDR1 SGHAT, CDR2 FQNNGV. This CDR3 spans 15 amino acids. The full variable domain, its missing parts supplied by reference TRBV11-2 and TRBJ2-3, is EAGVAQSPRYKIIEKRQSVAFWCNPISGHATLYWYQQILGQGPKLLIQFQNNGVVDDSQLPKDRFSAERLKGVDSTLKIQPAKLEDSAVYLCASSLVGLGADTQYFGPGTRLTVL.

This clonotype was counted between two and nine times. J is TRBJ1-5 and V is TRBV27, with D possibly being TRBD1 (5 bases). The V gene's germline CDR1 is MNHEY and CDR2 SMNVEV (reference sequence). V lost 2 bases and J lost 4, with 12 bases in between. The CDR3 loop spans 15 amino acids. The CDR3 here is CASSLEGLENQPQHF. CDR3 nucleotides: TGTGCCAGCAGTTTAGAGGGGTTGGAAAATCAGCCCCAGCATTTT.

The genes are TRBV12-5 and TRBJ2-1, with TRBD1 identical over 7 bases. The CDR3 extends over 19 amino acids. V shed 2 bases, J shed 0 bases, and the junction held 13 bases outside the gene matches. Germline V gene data show CDR1 as LGHNT and CDR2 as FRNRAP. In DNA form, the CDR3 reads TGTGCTAGTGGTTTGACCAGGGGGAACCTAAATAGCTCCTACAATGAGCAGTTCTTC. Translating gives CASGLTRGNLNSSYNEQFF.

The chain's CDR3 is CASSLGVKETQYF. The CDR3, as DNA: TGTGCCAGCAGCTTAGGAGTCAAAGAGACCCAGTACTTC. This sequence joins TRBV7-2 and TRBJ2-5, with D unclear. Between the trimmed V and J ends, which lost 1 base and 3 bases, there was a span of 6 bases. Germline-derived CDR1 and CDR2 are SGHTA and FQGNSA. The CDR3 consists of 13 residues.

At least ten counts were recorded for this clonotype. The chain uses TRBV10-3 and TRBJ2-1; 8 bases map to TRBD2. In germline, CDR1 is ENHRY, CDR2 SYGVKD. The CDR3 runs to 15 residues. With 2 bases clipped from V and 3 bases from J, the junction kept 3 bases outside the gene matches. In DNA form, the CDR3 reads TGTGCCATCAGTGAGATACTAGCGGACTACAATGAGCAGTTCTTC. It encodes CAISEILADYNEQFF.

This clonotype was found a few times. The J gene is TRBJ2-1, the V gene TRBV7-3, with D possibly called TRBD1 or TRBD2 (6 bases each). The CDR3 contains 13 residues. Germline V gene data show CDR1 as SGHTA and CDR2 as FQGTGA. Trimming removed 5 bases at V and 7 bases at J, with 12 bases between. The CDR3 DNA reads as TGTGCCAGCAGCCCGGGGGCCTCGAATGAGCAGTTCTTC. It codes for CASSPGASNEQFF. The whole variable domain, remainder taken from reference TRBV7-3 and TRBJ2-1, is GAGVSQTPSNKVTEKGKYVELRCDPISGHTALYWYRQSLGQGPEFLIYFQGTGAADDSGLPNDRFFAVRPEGSVSTLKIQRTERGDSAVYLCASSPGASNEQFFGPGTRLTVL.

V and J are TRBV10-3 and TRBJ1-1, with a possible D match to TRBD1 (6 bases). This CDR3 has 17 residues. In germline, CDR1 is ENHRY, CDR2 SYGVKD. Deletions cut 0 bases from V and 0 bases from J, with 14 bases between. CDR3 nucleotides: TGTGCCATCAGTGAGTCAGTCTTGCAGGGGATGAACACTGAAGCTTTCTTT. This codes for CAISESVLQGMNTEAFF.

CDR3 nucleotide sequence: TGTGCCAGCAGCTTTCGGACAGGGACCTACGAGCAGTACTTC. Its translation: CASSFRTGTYEQYF. The V and J genes are TRBV11-2 and TRBJ2-7; 8 bases match TRBD1. The trim removed 3 bases at V and 2 bases at J, leaving 3 bases unmatched. This CDR3 is built from 14 residues. Germline V gene data show CDR1 as SGHAT and CDR2 as FQNNGV.

This chain links TRBV7-4 with TRBJ2-7; D call uncertain. Germline lookup yields CDR1 SGHVT and CDR2 SQSDAQ. The CDR3 has 12 residues. Trimming pared 3 bases from V and 5 bases from J, leaving 8 bases between. The CDR3 protein is CASSFSGDEQYF. As DNA, the CDR3 is TGTGCCAGCAGCTTTAGTGGGGACGAGCAGTACTTC. The full variable domain, completed using reference TRBV7-4 and TRBJ2-7, is GAGVSQSPRYKVAKRGRDVALRCDSISGHVTLYWYRQTLGQGSEVLTYSQSDAQRDKSGRPSGRFSAERPERSVSTLKIQRTEQGDSAVYLCASSFSGDEQYFGPGTRLTVT.

The table lists this clonotype with a few counts. The rearrangement uses TRBV7-9 and TRBJ1-1, with D hard to call. In germline, CDR1 is SEHNR, CDR2 FQNEAQ (reference sequence). The germline V and J ends were trimmed by 5 bases and 5 bases, with 15 bases remaining between them. The CDR3 extends over 14 amino acids. CDR3 amino acids: CASSPDRGRTEAFF. The CDR3 DNA reads TGTGCCAGCAGCCCCGATCGGGGTAGAACTGAAGCTTTCTTT.

This clonotype was recorded a few times. The chain employs TRBV12-3 or TRBV12-4 and TRBJ2-1; TRBD1 might be the D (7 bases). This CDR3 is built from 14 residues. V was pared by 3 bases and J by 8 bases, with 14 bases between. CDR3 in amino acids: CASSLRQGEDEQFF. In DNA form, the CDR3 reads TGTGCCAGCAGTTTGAGGCAGGGGGAGGATGAGCAGTTCTTC.

The chain has TRBV7-3 and TRBJ2-1; D is ambiguous. CDR1 is SGHTA, CDR2 FQGTGA, per germline. V shed 0 bases and J shed 6 bases, with 9 bases lying between them. The CDR3 sequence is 14 residues long. The CDR3 loop reads CASSLTSGSNEQFF. In nucleotides, the CDR3 is TGTGCCAGCAGCTTAACGTCGGGCAGCAATGAGCAGTTCTTC.

V gene TRBV27 combines with J gene TRBJ2-3, with TRBD2 matching over 12 bases. Losses at the gene ends were 7 bases for V and 0 bases for J; bases not matched to a gene: 5. The germline CDR1 and CDR2 sequences are MNHEY and SMNVEV (reference sequence). The CDR3 runs to 16 residues. The CDR3 is CASTHGLAGSTDTQYF. CDR3 DNA sequence: TGTGCCAGCACCCACGGACTAGCGGGGAGCACAGATACGCAGTATTTT.

This clonotype was seen only a few times. The rearrangement joins TRBV27 to TRBJ1-5; no clear D. Trimming cost V 5 bases and J 4 bases, with 6 bases left between them. The CDR3 totals 12 residues. Germline V lookup: CDR1 MNHEY, CDR2 SMNVEV (reference sequence). CDR3 protein: CASSPTNQPQHF. CDR3 nucleotide sequence: TGTGCCAGCAGTCCCACTAATCAGCCCCAGCATTTT.

The chain links TRBV7-2 to TRBJ1-1; no clear D. Germline V gene sequence: CDR1 SGHTA, CDR2 FQGNSA. The CDR3 loop spans 15 amino acids. Trimming pared 5 bases from V and 7 bases from J, leaving 20 bases between. The CDR3 DNA sequence: TGTGCCAGCAGCCCACTAAACATTGGAGGCGGTGAAGCTTTCTTT. Its protein is CASSPLNIGGGEAFF. The full variable domain, completed using reference TRBV7-2 and TRBJ1-1, is GAGVSQSPSNKVTEKGKDVELRCDPISGHTALYWYRQSLGQGLEFLIYFQGNSAPDKSGLPSDRFSAERTGGSVSTLTIQRTQQEDSAVYLCASSPLNIGGGEAFFGQGTRLTVV.